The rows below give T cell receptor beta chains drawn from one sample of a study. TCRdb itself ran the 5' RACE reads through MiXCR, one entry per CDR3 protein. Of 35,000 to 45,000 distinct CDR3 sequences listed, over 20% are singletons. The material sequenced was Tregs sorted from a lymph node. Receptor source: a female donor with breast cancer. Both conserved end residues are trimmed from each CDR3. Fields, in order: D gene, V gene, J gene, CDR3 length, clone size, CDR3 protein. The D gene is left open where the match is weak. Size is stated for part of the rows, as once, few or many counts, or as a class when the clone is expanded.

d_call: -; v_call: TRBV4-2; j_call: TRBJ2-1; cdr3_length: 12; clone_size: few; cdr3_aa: ASSQDLLARDQF
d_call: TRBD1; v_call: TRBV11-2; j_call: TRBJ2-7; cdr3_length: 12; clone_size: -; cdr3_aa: ASSLDRFSYEQY
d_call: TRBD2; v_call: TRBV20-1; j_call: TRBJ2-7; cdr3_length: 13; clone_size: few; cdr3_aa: SARDLAGFPYEQY
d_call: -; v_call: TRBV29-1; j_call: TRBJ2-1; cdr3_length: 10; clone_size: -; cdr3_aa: SVVSREDEQF
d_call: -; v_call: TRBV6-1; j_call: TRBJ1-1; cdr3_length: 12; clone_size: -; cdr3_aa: ASSEVGRGTEAF
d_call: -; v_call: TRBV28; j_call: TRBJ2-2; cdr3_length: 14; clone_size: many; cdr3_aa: ASSSRGFLNTGELF
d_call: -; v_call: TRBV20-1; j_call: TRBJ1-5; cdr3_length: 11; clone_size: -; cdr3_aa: SPDGPGNQPQH
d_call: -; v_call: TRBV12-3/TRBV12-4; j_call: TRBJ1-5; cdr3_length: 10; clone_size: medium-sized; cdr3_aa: ASSPDVGPQH
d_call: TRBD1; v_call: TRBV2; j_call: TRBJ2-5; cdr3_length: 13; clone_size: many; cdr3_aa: ASSERTGAMETQY
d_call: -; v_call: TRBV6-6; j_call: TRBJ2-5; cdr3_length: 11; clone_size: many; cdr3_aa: ASSNREVETQY
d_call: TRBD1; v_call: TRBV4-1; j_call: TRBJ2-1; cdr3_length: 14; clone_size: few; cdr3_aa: ASSQPEKQGYDEQF
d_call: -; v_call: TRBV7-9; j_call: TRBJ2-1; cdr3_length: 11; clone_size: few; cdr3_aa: ASSPQTDNEQF
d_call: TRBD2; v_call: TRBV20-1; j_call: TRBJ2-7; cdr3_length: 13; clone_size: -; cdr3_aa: SAREVTSGRYEQY
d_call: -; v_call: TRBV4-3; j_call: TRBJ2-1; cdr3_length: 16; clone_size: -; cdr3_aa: ASSPVLIGPGAYNEQF
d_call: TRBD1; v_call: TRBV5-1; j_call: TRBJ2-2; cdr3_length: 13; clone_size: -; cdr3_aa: ASSSGQGGTGELF
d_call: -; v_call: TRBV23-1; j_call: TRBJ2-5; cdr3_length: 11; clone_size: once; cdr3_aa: ASSQSGKETQY
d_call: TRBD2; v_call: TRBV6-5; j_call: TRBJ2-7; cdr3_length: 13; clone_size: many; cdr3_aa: ASSYGSGRVYEQY
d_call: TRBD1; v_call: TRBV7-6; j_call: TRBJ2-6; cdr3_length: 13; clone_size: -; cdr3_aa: ASSPGGYGANVLT
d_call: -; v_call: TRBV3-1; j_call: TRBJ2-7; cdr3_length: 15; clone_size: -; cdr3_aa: ASSRATLGRSGKEQY
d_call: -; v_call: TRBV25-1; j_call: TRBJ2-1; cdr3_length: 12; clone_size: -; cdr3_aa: ASSPFRGSVKQF
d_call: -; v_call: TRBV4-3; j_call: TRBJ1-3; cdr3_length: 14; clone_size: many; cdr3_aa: ASSQEVGASGNTIY
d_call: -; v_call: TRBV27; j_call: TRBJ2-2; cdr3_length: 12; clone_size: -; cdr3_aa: TSSLYQGTGELF
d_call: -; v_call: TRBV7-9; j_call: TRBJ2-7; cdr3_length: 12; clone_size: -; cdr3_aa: ASSPGHSSYEQY
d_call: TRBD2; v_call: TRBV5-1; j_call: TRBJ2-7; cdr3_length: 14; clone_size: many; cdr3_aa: ASSLDGTSGNHEQY
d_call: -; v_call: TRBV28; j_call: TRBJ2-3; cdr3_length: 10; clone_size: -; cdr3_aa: ASTAAVNTQY
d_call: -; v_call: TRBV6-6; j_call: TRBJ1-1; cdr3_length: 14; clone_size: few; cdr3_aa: ASSYGGRIPNTEAF
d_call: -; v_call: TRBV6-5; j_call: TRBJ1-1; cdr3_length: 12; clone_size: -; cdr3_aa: ASSWVGGSTEAF
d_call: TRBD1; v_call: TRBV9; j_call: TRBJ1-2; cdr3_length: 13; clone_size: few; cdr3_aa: ASSPRGTTGAGYT
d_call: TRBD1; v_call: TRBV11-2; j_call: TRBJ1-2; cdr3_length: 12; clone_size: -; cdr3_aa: ASSVDRGGYGYT
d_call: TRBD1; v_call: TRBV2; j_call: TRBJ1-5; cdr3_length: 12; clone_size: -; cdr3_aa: ASSSTGGYQPQH
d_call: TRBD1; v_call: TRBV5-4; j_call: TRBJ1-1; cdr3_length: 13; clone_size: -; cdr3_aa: ASSRNGQGRAEAF
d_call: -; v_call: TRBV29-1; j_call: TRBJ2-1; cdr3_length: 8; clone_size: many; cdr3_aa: SVGENEQF
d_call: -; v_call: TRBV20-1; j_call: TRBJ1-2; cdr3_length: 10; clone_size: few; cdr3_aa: SARVGDYGYT
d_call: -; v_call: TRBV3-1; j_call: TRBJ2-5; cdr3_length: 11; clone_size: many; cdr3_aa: ASSQDGWETQY
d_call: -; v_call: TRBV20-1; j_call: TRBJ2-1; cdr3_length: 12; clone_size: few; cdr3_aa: SASWDLRVDEQF
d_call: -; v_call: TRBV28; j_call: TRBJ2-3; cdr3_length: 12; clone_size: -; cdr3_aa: TSSRLLLTDTQY
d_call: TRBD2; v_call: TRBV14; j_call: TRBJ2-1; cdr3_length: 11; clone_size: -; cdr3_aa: ASSLAGYNEQF
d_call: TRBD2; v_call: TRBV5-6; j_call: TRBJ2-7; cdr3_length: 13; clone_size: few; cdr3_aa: ASSLIPSGSYEQY
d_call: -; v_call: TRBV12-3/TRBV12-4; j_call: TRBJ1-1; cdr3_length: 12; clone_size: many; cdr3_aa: ASRAGSGNTEAF
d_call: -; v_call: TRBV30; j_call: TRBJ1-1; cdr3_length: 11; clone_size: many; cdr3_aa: ACSSNGDTEAF
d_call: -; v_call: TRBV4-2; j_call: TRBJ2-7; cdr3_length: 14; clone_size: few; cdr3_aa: ASSQEISRGRYEQY
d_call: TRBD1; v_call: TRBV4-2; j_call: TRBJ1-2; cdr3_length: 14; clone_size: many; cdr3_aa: ASSQGLMGQNYGYT
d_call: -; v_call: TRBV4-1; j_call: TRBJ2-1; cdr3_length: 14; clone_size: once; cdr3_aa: ASSQEPRRSGNGQF
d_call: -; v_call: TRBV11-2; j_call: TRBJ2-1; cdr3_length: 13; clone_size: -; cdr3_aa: ASSDLASSYNEQF
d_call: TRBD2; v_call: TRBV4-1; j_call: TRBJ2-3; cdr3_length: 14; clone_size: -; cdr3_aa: ASSHAAGGGQDTQY
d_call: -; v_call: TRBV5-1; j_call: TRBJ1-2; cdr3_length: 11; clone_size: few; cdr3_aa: ASTLGGDDGYT